The 16 T cell receptor beta chains presented below share a single source sample, sequenced in a study of cytomegalovirus exposure and HLA in healthy donors. The PCR ran on 60 Vbeta and 13 Jbeta primers. Assay used: immunoSEQ multiplex PCR; TCRdb lists only in-frame clones, some missing. This sample carries 140,000 to 150,000 clones, 65% to 85% of them seen once, and the ten largest clones take 6% to 8.5%. Input material: PBMCs. These receptors were collected from a man in his thirties or forties in good health and CMV-seronegative.

This clone turned up a few times. The gene calls are TRBV18 and TRBJ1-1; the D gene is possibly TRBD1 (5 bases). V was clipped by 2 bases and J by 3 bases, with 7 bases between them. Per the germline V gene, CDR1 is KGHSH and CDR2 is LQKENI. This CDR3 comprises 13 residues. CDR3 nucleotides: TGTGCCAGCTCACCATCAGGGTACACTGAAGCTTTCTTT. It encodes CASSPSGYTEAFF.

The rearrangement links TRBV28 to TRBJ1-3; D call uncertain. Trimming left V 4 bases short and J 1 base short, with 14 bases between. This CDR3 has 16 amino acids. Germline loops: CDR1 MDHEN, CDR2 SYDVKM. This chain's CDR3 is CASSSAGISSGNTIYF. The CDR3 coding sequence is TGTGCCAGCAGTTCCGCCGGGATAAGTTCTGGAAACACCATATATTTT. The variable domain in full, with the rest retrieved from reference TRBV28 and TRBJ1-3, is DVKVTQSSRYLVKRTGEKVFLECVQDMDHENMFWYRQDPGLGLRLIYFSYDVKMKEKGDIPEGYSVSREKKERFSLILESASTNQTSMYLCASSSAGISSGNTIYFGEGSWLTVV.

The chain employs TRBV19 and TRBJ2-7; 10 positions agree with TRBD1. The CDR3 covers 14 residues. V shed 6 bases, J shed 1 base, and the junction held 3 bases outside the gene matches. Germline V lookup: CDR1 LNHDA, CDR2 SQIVND (reference sequence). For the CDR3, the DNA is TGTGCCAGTAGCTGGGGACAGGGGTCCTACGAGCAGTACTTC. This gives the protein CASSWGQGSYEQYF.

This chain connects TRBV28 to TRBJ1-3; TRBD1 matches 8 bases. Germline CDR1 reads MDHEN; CDR2 reads SYDVKM. The CDR3 is made up of 13 amino acids. Trimming took 5 bases from V and 7 from J; bases not matched to a gene: 4. The CDR3 region is CASSRQGNNTIYF. In nucleotides, the CDR3 is TGTGCCAGCAGTCGACAGGGGAACAACACCATATATTTT.

This chain connects TRBV5-4 to TRBJ2-5; the match to TRBD2 covers 11 bases. CDR3 size: 18 residues. Germline assignment: CDR1 SGHNT and CDR2 YYREEE (reference sequence). V lost 0 bases and J lost 4; bases outside the gene matches: 11. The CDR3 is CASSLDPSGRIVGETQYF. CDR3 nucleotide sequence: TGTGCCAGCAGCTTGGATCCTAGCGGGAGGATTGTTGGAGAGACCCAGTACTTC.

This clone was seen only a few times. The V gene is TRBV19, the J gene TRBJ2-1, with a tentative D call TRBD2 (5 bases). Trimming shortened V by 3 bases and J by 2 bases, and 8 bases separated the two germline ends. There are 14 residues in the CDR3. Germline lookup yields CDR1 LNHDA and CDR2 SQIVND (reference sequence). CDR3 residues: CASSMRVTYNEQFF. CDR3 coding DNA: TGTGCCAGTAGTATGCGGGTAACCTACAATGAGCAGTTCTTC.

V and J are TRBV7-9 and TRBJ2-1; D may be TRBD2 (6 bases). This CDR3 has 15 residues. Trimming removed 5 bases from V and 5 bases from J, with 16 bases in between. Germline-derived CDR1 and CDR2 are SEHNR and FQNEAQ (reference sequence). CDR3 DNA: TGTGCCAGCAGCCCGTATCCTAGCGATCACAATGAGCAGTTCTTC. Encoded protein: CASSPYPSDHNEQFF.

The genes are TRBV28 and TRBJ1-1; TRBD1 matches at 7 bases. This CDR3 contains 14 residues. Germline V gene data show CDR1 as MDHEN and CDR2 as SYDVKM. The ends lost 7 bases at V and 1 base at J; junction bases unmatched: 6. The CDR3 DNA reads TGTGCCAGCATCGGCACAGGGGCGAACACTGAAGCTTTCTTT. Translation gives CASIGTGANTEAFF.

This clone was counted only a few times. The chain couples TRBV7-3 to TRBJ2-7; D is possibly TRBD2 (5 bases). Germline V gives CDR1 SGHTA, CDR2 FQGTGA. Trimming cost V 1 base and J 1 base, with 5 bases left between them. This CDR3 contains 13 residues. CDR3 residues: CASSLSGSYEQYF. The CDR3 bases are TGTGCCAGCAGCTTAAGCGGGTCCTACGAGCAGTACTTC. Looking up the rest from reference TRBV7-3 and TRBJ2-7 gives the full variable domain: GAGVSQTPSNKVTEKGKYVELRCDPISGHTALYWYRQSLGQGPEFLIYFQGTGAADDSGLPNDRFFAVRPEGSVSTLKIQRTERGDSAVYLCASSLSGSYEQYFGPGTRLTVT.

The chain recombines TRBV6-6 with TRBJ2-1, with 7 bases identical to TRBD1. This CDR3 is 15 amino acids long. Looked up from germline, CDR1 is MNHNY and CDR2 is SVGAGI (reference sequence). The trim removed 2 bases at V and 4 bases at J, leaving 5 bases unmatched. CDR3: CASSYGQGEYNEQFF. The CDR3 DNA sequence: TGTGCCAGCAGTTACGGGCAGGGGGAATACAATGAGCAGTTCTTC.

This chain uses TRBV6-5 with TRBJ1-6; TRBD1 aligns across 8 bases. Germline V gene lookup returns CDR1 MNHEY and CDR2 SVGAGI. V gave up 7 bases and J gave up 14 bases; unmatched junction bases: 10. This CDR3 region has 13 residues. The CDR3 DNA is TGTGCCAGCACCCTACAGGGGACAGGATCCCTCCACTTT. Translation gives CASTLQGTGSLHF.

A note on this clone: Other DNA sequences within the sample encode an identical CDR3. This chain joins TRBV7-6 and TRBJ1-1; 9 nucleotides agree with TRBD1. From germline, CDR1 is SGHVS and CDR2 FNYEAQ. V shed 5 bases, J shed 1 base, and the junction held 2 bases outside the gene matches. The CDR3 extends over 14 amino acids. The DNA of the CDR3 is TGTGCCAGCAGCCCGGGACAGGGGAACACTGAAGCTTTCTTT. As protein: CASSPGQGNTEAFF. The variable domain in full, with the rest retrieved from reference TRBV7-6 and TRBJ1-1, is GAGVSQSPRYKVTKRGQDVALRCDPISGHVSLYWYRQALGQGPEFLTYFNYEAQQDKSGLPNDRFSAERPEGSISTLTIQRTEQRDSAMYRCASSPGQGNTEAFFGQGTRLTVV.

The chain carries TRBV6-1 and TRBJ2-7; possibly TRBD1 for D (6 bases). V lost 2 bases and J lost 4, with 12 bases in between. Germline V CDR1 and CDR2: MNHNS, SASEGT. The length of the CDR3 is 14 residues. This CDR3 reads CASSENRVRYEQYF. CDR3 DNA sequence: TGTGCCAGCAGTGAAAACAGGGTAAGGTACGAGCAGTACTTC.

The CDR3 DNA sequence: TGTGCCAGCAGCGAGAGCCGCCTCCTAGCGGACTCCTACAATGAGCAGTTCTTC. Translating gives CASSESRLLADSYNEQFF. The chain links TRBV9 to TRBJ2-1; 7 nucleotides agree with TRBD2. Germline CDR1 is SGDLS and CDR2 is YYNGEE. This CDR3 comprises 18 residues. With V trimmed by 3 bases and J by 0 bases, 12 bases remained unmatched. Full variable domain (outside the CDR3, taken from reference TRBV9 and TRBJ2-1): DSGVTQTPKHLITATGQRVTLRCSPRSGDLSVYWYQQSLDQGLQFLIQYYNGEERAKGNILERFSAQQFPDLHSELNLSSLELGDSALYFCASSESRLLADSYNEQFFGPGTRLTVL.

The gene calls are TRBV7-3 and TRBJ2-7; 11 positions match TRBD1. CDR3 size: 15 residues. Trimming took 0 bases from V and 2 from J; bases not matched to a gene: 0. Per germline, CDR1 SGHTA and CDR2 FQGTGA. The CDR3 nucleotides are TGTGCCAGCAGCTTAACGGGACAGGGGGCCTACGAGCAGTACTTC. Its protein is CASSLTGQGAYEQYF. Full variable domain (rest looked up from reference TRBV7-3 and TRBJ2-7): GAGVSQTPSNKVTEKGKYVELRCDPISGHTALYWYRQSLGQGPEFLIYFQGTGAADDSGLPNDRFFAVRPEGSVSTLKIQRTERGDSAVYLCASSLTGQGAYEQYFGPGTRLTVT.

The chain recombines TRBV5-4 with TRBJ2-1, with TRBD2 matching over 14 bases. Germline CDR1 SGHNT, CDR2 YYREEE (reference sequence). V lost 4 bases to trimming and J lost 2 bases; unmatched junction nucleotides: 2. This CDR3 has 16 amino acids. The CDR3 loop reads CASSRGLAGAYNEQFF. CDR3 coding DNA: TGTGCCAGCAGCCGGGGACTAGCGGGGGCCTACAATGAGCAGTTCTTC. The whole variable domain, remainder taken from reference TRBV5-4 and TRBJ2-1, is ETGVTQSPTHLIKTRGQQVTLRCSSQSGHNTVSWYQQALGQGPQFIFQYYREEENGRGNFPPRFSGLQFPNYSSELNVNALELDDSALYLCASSRGLAGAYNEQFFGPGTRLTVL.